This T cell receptor beta chain derives from a study of shared clonotypes between healthy human individuals. The CDR3 is 14 amino acids. The V gene end was trimmed by 4 bases and the J gene end by 7 bases; junction bases not matched to a gene: 9. Germline CDR1 is SNHLY and CDR2 is FYNNEI. All donors qualified as healthy HIV-negative adults and had experienced no recent acute infections or vaccinations. Details on this clone: As yet, its antigen is unknown.

Study results and limitations: What rarefaction showed was incomplete sorted-subset sequencing despite large depth.

The assay was immunoSEQ multiplex PCR, and TCRdb's table has in-frame clones only and misses some. This table has some 550,000 clones, roughly 97% appearing once. The sequence derives from a woman aged 25 to 45 in good health. Sequencing input: naive CD4+ T cells sorted from blood. Subset given: CD45RA+ positively selected. V usage is TRBV2 and J usage is TRBJ1-1, with 7 bases lining up with TRBD1. The CDR3 region has the DNA TGTGCCAGCAGTGGACAGGGATCGCCCCGTGAAGCTTTCTTT. Residues: CASSGQGSPREAFF.